One and the same sample provided the 31 T cell receptor beta chains below, sequenced in a study of regulatory T cells in long-lasting Graves disease. Combining iRepertoire HTBI primers with Arm-PCR of CDR3 regions, the authors built TCR beta libraries. TCRdb re-analysed the multiplex PCR reads in MiXCR, keeping a single row per CDR3 protein. This table holds 530,000 or so distinct CDR3 sequences, roughly 12% found once. Time point: newly diagnosed GD, antithyroid drugs for less than 3 months. Extracted PBMC RNA gave rise to the TCR library. The sample also formed part of further work on T cells in Graves' hyperthyroidism and ophthalmopathy.

Sequencing was performed on peripheral blood mononuclear cells (PBMCs), taken at new diagnosis, from a patient treated with antithyroid drugs. The receptors originated from a man aged 30 to 45 with Graves disease.

This clonotype was picked up many times. The chain links TRBV5-8 to TRBJ1-1; D may be TRBD1 (6 bases). The CDR3 consists of 17 residues. Germline lookup yields CDR1 SGHTS and CDR2 YDEGEE. Deletions cut 0 bases from V and 5 bases from J, with 20 bases between. The CDR3 bases are TGTGCCAGCAGCTTGGCCGTATTTCTGGGGGCCGGTACTGAAGCTTTCTTT. Its translation: CASSLAVFLGAGTEAFF.

This clonotype showed up just a few times. The V and J genes are TRBV30 and TRBJ2-1; 13 nucleotides line up with TRBD2. The CDR3 loop spans 14 amino acids. V shed 4 bases and J 10 bases; nucleotides not matched to a gene: 7. CDR1 and CDR2 from the germline V gene are GTSNPN and SVGIG (reference sequence). The CDR3 nucleotides are TGTGCCTGGACAGGACTAGCGGGAGTCACCGAGCAGTTCTTC. It codes for CAWTGLAGVTEQFF.

There are a few counts of this clonotype. J is TRBJ1-2 and V is TRBV20-1; D may be TRBD1 (5 bases). With 6 bases removed from V and 2 bases from J, the gap between germline ends came to 13 bases. From germline, CDR1 is DFQATT and CDR2 SNEGSKA (reference sequence). This CDR3 is 13 amino acids long. CDR3 residues: CSANTEGNYGYTF. CDR3 sequence (DNA): TGCAGTGCCAATACAGAGGGGAACTATGGCTACACCTTC.

The V and J genes are TRBV20-1 and TRBJ1-6; a weak D match, TRBD1 (5 bases). Germline assignment: CDR1 DFQATT and CDR2 SNEGSKA (reference sequence). With 6 bases removed from V and 0 bases from J, the gap between germline ends came to 18 bases. The CDR3 loop spans 17 amino acids. CDR3: CSALLREGSSYNSPLHF. In DNA form, the CDR3 reads TGCAGTGCCCTTCTCCGGGAGGGGAGCTCCTATAATTCACCCCTCCACTTT.

This clonotype was found a few times. J is TRBJ2-3 and V is TRBV4-1, with 7 positions matching TRBD2. CDR3 size: 16 residues. CDR1 is MGHRA and CDR2 is YSYEKL in the germline V gene. The junction had 11 bases not matched to a gene; V was cut back by 6 bases and J by 2 bases. CDR3 sequence: CASSDRGSGHTDTQYF. The CDR3 DNA sequence: TGCGCCAGCAGTGATCGCGGTAGCGGGCACACAGATACGCAGTATTTT.

This clonotype came up many times. The gene calls are TRBV12-3 or TRBV12-4 and TRBJ1-3, with D perhaps TRBD1 (5 bases). The CDR3 sequence is 15 residues long. V was clipped by 3 bases and J by 8 bases, with 17 bases between them. The CDR3 sequence: CASSFLDMRRDTIYF. In nucleotides, the CDR3 is TGTGCCAGCAGTTTCCTGGACATGAGGAGGGACACCATATATTTT.

Many counts were recorded for this clonotype. V usage is TRBV7-9 and J usage is TRBJ2-3, with a tentative D call TRBD1 (5 bases). Trimming pared 1 base from V and 2 bases from J, leaving 10 bases between. The CDR3 is 15 amino acids. Looked up from germline, CDR1 is SEHNR and CDR2 is FQNEAQ (reference sequence). The CDR3 sequence is CASSLVTGPTDTQYF. The CDR3 bases are TGTGCCAGCAGCTTAGTCACAGGCCCCACAGATACGCAGTATTTT.

This clonotype was detected many times. The V call is TRBV12-3 or TRBV12-4, the J call TRBJ2-1; a weak D match, TRBD2 (6 bases). The V and J ends lost 6 bases and 7 bases respectively, with 19 bases between them. CDR3 length: 15 residues. The CDR3 DNA follows: TGTGCCAGCAGGGCGGGACTCCACTATTTTAATGAGCAGTTCTTC. It yields the protein CASRAGLHYFNEQFF.

Comment on this clonotype: The germline gene is not matched at one end of the junction; a read error may be the cause. V and J are TRBV19 and TRBJ1-1; D call uncertain. The CDR3 is 12 residues long. Germline V gene lookup returns CDR1 LNHDA and CDR2 SQIVND (reference sequence). CDR3 residues: CASLARNIEAFF. The CDR3 DNA reads as TGTGCCTCCCTTGCGAGGAACATTGAAGCTTTCTTT.

Concerning this clonotype: This may be a read error: a much more frequent sequence differs by one nucleotide. The gene calls are TRBV5-1 and TRBJ2-7; 9 bases align to TRBD1. CDR3 length equals 15 residues. Germline assignment: CDR1 SGHRS and CDR2 YFSETQ. The CDR3 here is CASSSLTGGSYERYF. The CDR3 DNA sequence: TGCGCCAGCAGCTCCTTGACAGGGGGGTCCTACGAGCGGTACTTC.

This chain uses TRBV20-1 with TRBJ2-4; D perhaps matches TRBD2 (6 bases). This CDR3 comprises 16 residues. V was clipped by 3 bases and J by 2 bases, with 17 bases between them. Looked up from germline, CDR1 is DFQATT and CDR2 is SNEGSKA (reference sequence). CDR3 residues: CSASPGGSGPKNIQYF. The CDR3 bases are TGCAGTGCTAGCCCCGGGGGTAGCGGCCCCAAAAACATTCAGTACTTC.

Ten or more counts support this clonotype. The CDR3 loop is CASSSAPARRDEQFF. For the CDR3, the DNA is TGTGCCAGCAGCTCCGCCCCGGCCCGACGGGATGAGCAGTTCTTC. The gene calls are TRBV7-3 and TRBJ2-1; unclear D gene. CDR3 length: 15 amino acids. Trimming took 4 bases from V and 8 from J, leaving 18 bases between them. The germline V gene has CDR1 SGHTA and CDR2 FQGTGA.

This clonotype was recorded at least ten times. The rearrangement links TRBV6-5 to TRBJ2-5; D unresolved. The CDR3 loop spans 15 amino acids. The V gene lost 4 bases and the J gene lost 5 bases, with 17 bases spanning the gap. Germline loops: CDR1 MNHEY, CDR2 SVGAGI. The CDR3 bases are TGTGCCAGCAGTTCGCTGGACCAGCACAGCGAGACCCAGTACTTC. This encodes CASSSLDQHSETQYF.

The rearrangement links TRBV20-1 to TRBJ2-7; a possible D gene is TRBD1 (6 bases). CDR1 is DFQATT and CDR2 is SNEGSKA in the germline V gene (reference sequence). The CDR3 totals 12 residues. Trimming took 4 bases from V and 1 from J, leaving 8 bases between them. This CDR3 is CSAKTGSYEQYF. The CDR3 coding sequence is TGCAGTGCTAAGACAGGTTCCTACGAGCAGTACTTC.

This clonotype occurred many times. The chain recombines TRBV19 with TRBJ1-1; D gene ambiguous. Per the germline V gene, CDR1 is LNHDA and CDR2 is SQIVND (reference sequence). Trimming took off 6 bases at V and 4 bases at J, with 21 bases between the two ends. CDR3 length: 16 residues. The CDR3 region has the DNA TGTGCCAGTAGATTCCGGGTCCTATCAGTGGGCACTGAAGCTTTCTTT. It specifies CASRFRVLSVGTEAFF.

At least ten counts were recorded for this clonotype. J is TRBJ1-6 and V is TRBV2; 7 nucleotides match TRBD1. CDR1 and CDR2 (germline): SNHLY, FYNNEI. The CDR3 totals 14 residues. V shed 2 bases and J 8 bases; nucleotides not matched to a gene: 3. This chain's CDR3 is CASSEKRGHSPLHF. In DNA, the CDR3 is TGTGCCAGCAGTGAAAAGAGGGGGCATTCACCCCTCCACTTT. The full variable domain, with the rest looked up from reference TRBV2 and TRBJ1-6, is EPEVTQTPSHQVTQMGQEVILRCVPISNHLYFYWYRQILGQKVEFLVSFYNNEISEKSEIFDDQFSVERPDGSNFTLKIRSTKLEDSAMYFCASSEKRGHSPLHFGNGTRLTVT.

Comment on this clonotype: This clone may be a read error of a much larger clone one base away. The chain joins TRBV20-1 to TRBJ2-1, with D possibly being TRBD2 (5 bases). The V end was cut by 1 base, the J end by 5 bases, with 15 bases between. Germline assignment: CDR1 DFQATT and CDR2 SNEGSKA (reference sequence). The CDR3 length is 15 residues. The CDR3 spells CSARVYQAGNNEQFF. The CDR3 DNA reads as TGCAGTGCTAGAGTTTATCAGGCCGGGAACAATGAGCAGTTCTTC.

In this sample, this clonotype turned up once. The chain has TRBV9 and TRBJ2-7; a weak D match, TRBD2 (5 bases). This CDR3 is built from 16 residues. Germline CDR1 is SGDLS and CDR2 is YYNGEE. V shed 0 bases and J shed 3 bases, with 16 bases lying between them. This chain's CDR3 is CASSVGFEGVIYEQYF. In DNA form, the CDR3 reads TGTGCCAGCAGCGTAGGCTTCGAGGGAGTGATCTACGAGCAGTACTTC.

In this sample, this clonotype turned up a few times. This chain links TRBV5-5 with TRBJ2-1, with D hard to call. Looked up from germline, CDR1 is SGHKS and CDR2 is YYEKEE (reference sequence). V gave up 4 bases and J gave up 3 bases, with 8 bases separating them. There are 13 residues in the CDR3. The CDR3 DNA reads as TGTGCCAGCAGCCCCCTAGACTACAATGAGCAGTTCTTC. It specifies CASSPLDYNEQFF. The full variable domain, rest sourced from reference TRBV5-5 and TRBJ2-1, is DAGVTQSPTHLIKTRGQQVTLRCSPISGHKSVSWYQQVLGQGPQFIFQYYEKEERGRGNFPDRFSARQFPNYSSELNVNALLLGDSALYLCASSPLDYNEQFFGPGTRLTVL.

With regard to this clonotype: One end of the junction fails to match germline, which may point to a read error. V is TRBV4-1 and J is TRBJ2-1; D may be TRBD1 or TRBD2 (7 bases each). Germline V gene data show CDR1 as MGHRA and CDR2 as YSYEKL. The CDR3 sequence is 16 residues long. CDR3 DNA sequence: TGTGCCAGCAGCCAAGAACAGGGGAGGGAGTACAATGAGCAGTTCTTC. Translated: CASSQEQGREYNEQFF.

This clonotype was detected many times. The V call is TRBV27, the J call TRBJ2-2; D is uncertain. V was trimmed by 8 bases and J by 5 bases, leaving 15 bases between them. Germline V gene data show CDR1 as MNHEY and CDR2 as SMNVEV (reference sequence). The CDR3 loop spans 14 amino acids. CDR3 nucleotide sequence: TGTGCCAGCTCTCCCATTTTCCCAACCGGGGAGCTGTTTTTT. This codes for CASSPIFPTGELFF.

This clonotype was picked up a small number of times. The rearrangement links TRBV6-2 or TRBV6-3 to TRBJ2-1; D perhaps matches TRBD2 (6 bases). Germline V gene lookup returns CDR1 MNHEY and CDR2 SVGEGT. This CDR3 comprises 14 residues. The ends were cut back, 5 bases at V and 9 bases at J, with 17 bases in the middle. The CDR3 DNA reads TGTGCCAGCAGTAGGATAGGGAGGAGCTTTGAGCAGTTCTTC. It codes for CASSRIGRSFEQFF.

Many counts were recorded for this clonotype. The chain is built from TRBV11-2 and TRBJ1-1; D gene ambiguous. Per germline, CDR1 SGHAT and CDR2 FQNNGV. Trimming took off 3 bases at V and 11 bases at J, with 13 bases between the two ends. The CDR3 has 12 residues. In DNA, the CDR3 is TGTGCCAGCAGCTTGGAATGGACCGGGGCTTTCTTT. Residues: CASSLEWTGAFF. Drawing the rest from reference TRBV11-2 and TRBJ1-1, the complete variable domain is EAGVAQSPRYKIIEKRQSVAFWCNPISGHATLYWYQQILGQGPKLLIQFQNNGVVDDSQLPKDRFSAERLKGVDSTLKIQPAKLEDSAVYLCASSLEWTGAFFGQGTRLTVV.

This chain connects TRBV29-1 to TRBJ1-1, with D unresolved. Germline-derived CDR1 and CDR2 are SQVTM and ANQGSEA. The ends were cut back, 7 bases at V and 8 bases at J, with 14 bases in the middle. CDR3 length equals 11 residues. CDR3: CSGKNSREAFF. CDR3 DNA sequence: TGCAGCGGTAAGAACTCGAGGGAAGCTTTCTTT.

This clonotype has a handful of counts. This chain links TRBV27 with TRBJ2-4; possibly TRBD1 for D (5 bases). The V end lost 4 bases, the J end lost 6 bases, and 10 bases lay between the germline ends. Germline V gene sequence: CDR1 MNHEY, CDR2 SMNVEV (reference sequence). The length of the CDR3 is 13 residues. The CDR3 is CASSSQTVNIQYF. As DNA, the CDR3 is TGTGCCAGCAGTTCTCAGACAGTAAACATTCAGTACTTC.

The sample holds one count of this clonotype. The rearrangement uses TRBV2 and TRBJ2-7; no reliable D call. CDR3 length equals 12 residues. CDR1 is SNHLY, CDR2 FYNNEI, per germline. The germline V and J ends were trimmed by 6 bases and 5 bases, with 11 bases remaining between them. The CDR3 DNA follows: TGTGCCAGCAGAGGACGGACCGACGAGCAGTACTTC. Amino acids: CASRGRTDEQYF.

The sample holds many counts of this clonotype. The J gene is TRBJ1-1, the V gene TRBV12-3 or TRBV12-4, with D tentatively TRBD1 (5 bases). The V gene lost 1 base and the J gene lost 0 bases, with 15 bases spanning the gap. This CDR3 contains 17 residues. The CDR3 DNA sequence: TGTGCCAGCAGTTTAGTGGGGGGTGTGAGCCTGAACACTGAAGCTTTCTTT. Residues: CASSLVGGVSLNTEAFF.

This clonotype appeared a few times. This chain links TRBV11-3 with TRBJ2-1, with D unclear. CDR1 is SGHNT, CDR2 YENEEA, per germline. Trimming cost V 3 bases and J 6 bases, with 12 bases left between them. The CDR3 runs 14 residues. CDR3 bases: TGTGCCAGCAGCTTGAACCTAGTTGGCAATGAGCAGTTCTTC. It is translated as CASSLNLVGNEQFF. Drawing the rest from reference TRBV11-3 and TRBJ2-1, the complete variable domain is EAGVVQSPRYKIIEKKQPVAFWCNPISGHNTLYWYLQNLGQGPELLIRYENEEAVDDSQLPKDRFSAERLKGVDSTLKIQPAELGDSAVYLCASSLNLVGNEQFFGPGTRLTVL.

A note on this clonotype: Given a much more abundant clone one base away, this may be a read error. The chain joins TRBV9 to TRBJ2-1; D call uncertain. Germline CDR1 and CDR2: SGDLS and YYNGEE. The length of the CDR3 is 15 residues. CDR3 sequence reads: CASSAVGSSYNERFF. In nucleotides, the CDR3 is TGTGCCAGCAGCGCCGTCGGTAGCTCCTACAATGAGCGGTTCTTC. Filled out from reference TRBV9 and TRBJ2-1, the complete variable domain reads DSGVTQTPKHLITATGQRVTLRCSPRSGDLSVYWYQQSLDQGLQFLIQYYNGEERAKGNILERFSAQQFPDLHSELNLSSLELGDSALYFCASSAVGSSYNERFFGPGTRLTVL.

This clonotype occurred many times. The V and J genes are TRBV11-2 and TRBJ2-7, with D possibly TRBD1 on 6 matching bases. This CDR3 has 12 residues. Per germline, CDR1 SGHAT and CDR2 FQNNGV. Trimming removed 4 bases at V and 7 bases at J, with 11 bases between. The CDR3 DNA reads as TGTGCCAGCAGCTCGACAACAGGGGAGCAGTACTTC. It encodes CASSSTTGEQYF.

This clonotype was counted between two and nine times. A read error may produce the germline difference seen at one junction end. The chain combines TRBV25-1 with TRBJ2-7; 10 nucleotides match TRBD2. The CDR3 is made up of 18 amino acids. Germline loops: CDR1 MGHDK, CDR2 SYGVNS. For the CDR3, the DNA is TGTGCCAGCAGTAAAGACTCAGATTTCAGCGGGAGGGCCTATGAGCAGTACTTC. Its translation: CASSKDSDFSGRAYEQYF.